This T cell receptor (beta chain) was retrieved from a study of early T cells in non-severe SARS-CoV-2 infection. V was trimmed by 2 bases and J by 4 bases, leaving 5 bases between them. Per the germline V gene, CDR1 is SNHLY and CDR2 is FYNNEI. The length of the CDR3 is 12 residues. A single record per CDR3 protein comes from TCRdb applying MiXCR to the 5' RACE reads. The sample has roughly 35,000 distinct CDR3 sequences; approximately 6.3% are singletons. In this sample, this clonotype turned up a few times. The sample comprised whole blood. This TCR was sampled from an adult who was a healthcare worker with PCR-confirmed SARS-CoV-2 infection or an uninfected control (not recorded which). This chain connects TRBV2 to TRBJ1-2, with D hard to call. The CDR3 bases are TGTGCCAGCAGTGAAAACTCCTATGGCTACACCTTC. The encoded protein is CASSENSYGYTF.